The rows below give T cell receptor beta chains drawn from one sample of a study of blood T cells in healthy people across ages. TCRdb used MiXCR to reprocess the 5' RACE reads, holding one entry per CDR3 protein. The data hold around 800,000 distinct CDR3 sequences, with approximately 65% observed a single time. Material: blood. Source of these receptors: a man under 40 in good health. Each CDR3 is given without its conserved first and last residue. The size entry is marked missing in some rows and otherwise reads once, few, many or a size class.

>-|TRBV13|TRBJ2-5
ASSLDLAGPQETQY
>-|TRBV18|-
ASSPQDTPWETQY
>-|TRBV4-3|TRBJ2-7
ASSLGTGIQNEQY
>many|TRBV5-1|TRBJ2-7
ASSTGYEQY
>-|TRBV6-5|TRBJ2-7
ASSYDRYEQY
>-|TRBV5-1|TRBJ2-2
ASSLQRANTGELF
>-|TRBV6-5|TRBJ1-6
ASSTPGLNNSPLH
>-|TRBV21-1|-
ASSKQQGVIETQY
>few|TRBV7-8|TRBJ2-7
ASSLAGAQY
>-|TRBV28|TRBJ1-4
ASWPAGRGSSGLF
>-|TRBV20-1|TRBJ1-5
SARAWVNQPQH
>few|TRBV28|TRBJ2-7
ASSADTYTYEQY
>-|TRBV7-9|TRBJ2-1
ASSLEGGGVYEQF
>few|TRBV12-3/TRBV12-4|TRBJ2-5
ASRHRGGWGETQY
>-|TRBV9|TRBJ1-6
ASSVSPANSPLH
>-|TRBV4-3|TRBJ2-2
ASSQDMGADTGELF
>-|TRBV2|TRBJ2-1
ASSRTFSYNEQF
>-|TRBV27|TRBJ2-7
ASSLRVGSFSYEQY
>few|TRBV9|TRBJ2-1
ASSAGAGGLNEQF
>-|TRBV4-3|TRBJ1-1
ASSQEPGGNTEAF
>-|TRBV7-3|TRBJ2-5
ASSPKRGGMETQY
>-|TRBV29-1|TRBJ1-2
SVPLSVSYGYT
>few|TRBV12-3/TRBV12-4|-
AVGKGEQY
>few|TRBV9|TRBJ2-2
ASSVGLAGITTGELF
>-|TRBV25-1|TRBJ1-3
ASSEYEGAGNTIY
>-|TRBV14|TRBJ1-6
ASSLNRAGAYSPLH
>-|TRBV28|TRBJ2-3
ASSFQRDATDTQY
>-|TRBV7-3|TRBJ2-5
ASSGFHLHGTHLRETQY
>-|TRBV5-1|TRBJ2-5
ASSPQPSGTGVETQY
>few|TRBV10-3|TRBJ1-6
AISSGQGDNSPLH
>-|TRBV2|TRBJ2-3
ASRRSSTDTQY
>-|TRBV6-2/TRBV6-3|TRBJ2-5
ASTLWVGTEETQY
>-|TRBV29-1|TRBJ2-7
SVEPRQGSSYEQY
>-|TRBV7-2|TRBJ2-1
ASSKGGGEQF
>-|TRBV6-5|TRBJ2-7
ASSAETGVSYEQY
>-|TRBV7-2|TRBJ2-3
ASSPPGQGMTDTQY
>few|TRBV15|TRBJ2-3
ATSSRDPGYAQY
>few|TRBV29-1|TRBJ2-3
SADPSSLDGNTQY
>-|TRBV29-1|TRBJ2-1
SVPRGSSYNEQF
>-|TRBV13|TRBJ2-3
ASSLTGATDTQY
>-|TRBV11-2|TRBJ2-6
ASSLDSLNVLT
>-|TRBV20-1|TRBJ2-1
SARAPGKPYNEQF
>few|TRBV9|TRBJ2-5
ASSATGGGRQY
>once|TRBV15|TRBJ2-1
ATSGRQRGFEQF